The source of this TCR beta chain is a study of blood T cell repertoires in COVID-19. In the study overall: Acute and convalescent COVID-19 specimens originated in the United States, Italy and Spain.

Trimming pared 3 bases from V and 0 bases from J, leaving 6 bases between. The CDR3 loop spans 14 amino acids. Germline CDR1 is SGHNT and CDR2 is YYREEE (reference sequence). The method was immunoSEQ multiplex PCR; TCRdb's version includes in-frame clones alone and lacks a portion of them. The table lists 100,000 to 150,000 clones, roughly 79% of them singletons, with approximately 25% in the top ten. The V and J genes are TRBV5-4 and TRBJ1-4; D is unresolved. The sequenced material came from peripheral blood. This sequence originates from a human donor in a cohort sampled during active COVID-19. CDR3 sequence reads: CASSSTATNEKLFF. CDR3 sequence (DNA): TGTGCCAGCAGCTCTACCGCAACTAATGAAAAACTGTTTTTT.